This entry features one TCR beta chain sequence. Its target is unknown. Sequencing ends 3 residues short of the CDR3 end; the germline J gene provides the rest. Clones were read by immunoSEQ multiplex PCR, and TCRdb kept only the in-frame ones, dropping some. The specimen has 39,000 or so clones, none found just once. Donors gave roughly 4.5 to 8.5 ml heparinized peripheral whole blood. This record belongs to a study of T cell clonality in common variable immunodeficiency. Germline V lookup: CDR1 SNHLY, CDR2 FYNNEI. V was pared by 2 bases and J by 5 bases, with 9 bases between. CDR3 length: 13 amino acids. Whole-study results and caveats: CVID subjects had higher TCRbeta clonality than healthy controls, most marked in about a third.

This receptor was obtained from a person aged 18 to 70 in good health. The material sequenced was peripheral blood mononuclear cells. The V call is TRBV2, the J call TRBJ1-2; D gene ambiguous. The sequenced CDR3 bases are TGTGCCAGCAGTGAATCAGTGATGTATGGC. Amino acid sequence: CASSESVMYG. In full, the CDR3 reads CASSESVMYGYTF.